This T cell receptor (beta chain) was sequenced for a study of blood T cell repertoires in COVID-19. The V gene's germline CDR1 is SGHVS and CDR2 FNYEAQ. The CDR3 sequence is 15 residues long. V was pared by 0 bases and J by 7 bases, with 13 bases between. TCRdb's table, derived via immunoSEQ multiplex PCR, lists solely in-frame clones and lacks some. The data show roughly 260,000 clones, approximately 83% seen once. The sequenced sample was PBMCs or T cells enriched from blood (not recorded which). This chain joins TRBV7-6 and TRBJ2-1; D perhaps matches TRBD2 (7 bases). This receptor was identified in a woman aged 40 to 49 who had been exposed to COVID-19. Here the CDR3 DNA reads TGTGCCAGCAGCTTAGCGGGGGGGCCGGGTAATGAGCAGTTCTTC. It yields the protein CASSLAGGPGNEQFF.